These 4 T cell receptor beta chains originate from one sample sequenced in a study of human T cells and chemical hapten exposure. Total RNA was isolated from unfractionated whole blood. TCRdb processed the 5' RACE reads anew with MiXCR; each CDR3 protein has one entry. The sample includes about 81,000 distinct CDR3 sequences, 6.5% to 8.5% seen only once; the top ten take approximately 2.5%. The receptors shown here come from a male donor in good health.

At least ten counts were recorded for this clonotype. The chain links TRBV3-1 to TRBJ1-4; D is unclear. The length of the CDR3 is 15 residues. In germline, CDR1 is LGHDT, CDR2 YNNKEL (reference sequence). V was trimmed by 4 bases and J by 0 bases, leaving 9 bases between them. CDR3: CASSPLGTTNEKLFF. Here the CDR3 DNA reads TGTGCCAGCAGCCCACTGGGGACAACTAATGAAAAACTGTTTTTT.

The CDR3 DNA reads as TGTGCCAGCAGCTTAATGGACGGGCTTGACACTGAAGCTTTCTTT. It is translated as CASSLMDGLDTEAFF. The V and J genes are TRBV11-2 and TRBJ1-1; D gene uncertain. V was clipped by 2 bases and J by 3 bases, with 13 bases between them. The CDR3 contains 15 residues. The germline gives CDR1 SGHAT, CDR2 FQNNGV.

The chain joins TRBV13 to TRBJ2-6; D ambiguous. The ends were cut back, 5 bases at V and 1 base at J, with 9 bases in the middle. CDR1 and CDR2 from the germline V gene are PRHDT and FYEKMQ (reference sequence). The CDR3 loop spans 15 amino acids. The CDR3 spells CASSRLISGANVLTF. DNA of the CDR3: TGTGCCAGCAGCCGACTGATTTCTGGGGCCAACGTCCTGACTTTC.

The chain recombines TRBV19 with TRBJ2-1; weak D call: TRBD2 (5 bases). CDR3 size: 16 residues. V was cut by 0 bases and J by 5 bases, with 14 bases left in between. Germline lookup yields CDR1 LNHDA and CDR2 SQIVND (reference sequence). CDR3 bases: TGTGCCAGTAGTATAGACGTAGCGCGACACCACAATGAGCAGTTCTTC. Protein sequence: CASSIDVARHHNEQFF.